The clone carrying this TCR beta chain was detected ten times or more. The data were obtained in a study of early T cells in non-severe SARS-CoV-2 infection. At the level of the study: Sequenced material consisted of bulk RNA (from unsorted whole blood), and chains were unpaired.

TCRdb analysed the 5' RACE reads with MiXCR anew, one entry per CDR3 protein. In the table there are 55,000 to 75,000 distinct CDR3 sequences, 8.5% to 9.5% of which are singletons. The CDR3 has 14 residues. Germline V gives CDR1 SGDLS, CDR2 YYNGEE. Trimming took off 2 bases at V and 0 bases at J, with 8 bases between the two ends. V is TRBV9 and J is TRBJ1-1, with D unresolved. Sequencing input: whole blood. This clonotype was sampled from an adult who was a healthcare worker with PCR-confirmed SARS-CoV-2 infection or an uninfected control (not recorded which). CDR3 sequence: CASSVGPLNTEAFF. In DNA, the CDR3 is TGTGCCAGCAGCGTCGGGCCTCTGAACACTGAAGCTTTCTTT.